This T cell receptor (beta chain) was found in a study of blood T cell repertoires in COVID-19. The wider study: The samples span acute and convalescent COVID-19 from the United States, Italy and Spain. PBMCs, B-cell-depleted T cells, or T cells provided the cDNA or gDNA that made up the material.

Trimming cost V 2 bases and J 1 base, with 14 bases left between them. The germline CDR1 and CDR2 sequences are MNHEY and SVGEGT. The CDR3 sequence is 16 residues long. In the original processing: By means of reference gene primer amplification, nucleated cell counts were estimated. Assay: immunoSEQ multiplex PCR; the TCRdb copy retains only in-frame clones and omits some. From that table come the V and J calls and clone size; the DNA was used to work out D and trimming. The sample consists of fewer than 250,000 clones, approximately 80% of them appearing once. This clonotype was obtained from a woman over 75 with acute or convalescent COVID-19. The material sequenced was peripheral blood. V gene TRBV6-2 or TRBV6-3 combines with J gene TRBJ1-1, with D maybe TRBD1 (5 bases). CDR3 loop: CASSYGPGLTNTEAFF. CDR3 bases: TGTGCCAGCAGTTACGGCCCAGGGCTCACGAACACTGAAGCTTTCTTT.